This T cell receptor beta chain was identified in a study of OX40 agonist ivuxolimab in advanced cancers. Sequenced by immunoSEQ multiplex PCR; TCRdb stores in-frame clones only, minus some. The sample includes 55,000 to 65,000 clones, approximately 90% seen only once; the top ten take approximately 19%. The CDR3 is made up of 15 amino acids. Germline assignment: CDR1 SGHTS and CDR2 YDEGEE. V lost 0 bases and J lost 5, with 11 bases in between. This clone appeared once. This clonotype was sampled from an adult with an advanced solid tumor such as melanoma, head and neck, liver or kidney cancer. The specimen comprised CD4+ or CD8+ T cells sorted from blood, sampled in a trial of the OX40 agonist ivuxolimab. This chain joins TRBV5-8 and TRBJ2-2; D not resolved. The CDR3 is CASSLEVPLTGELFF. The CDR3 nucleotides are TGTGCCAGCAGCTTGGAGGTTCCCCTGACCGGGGAGCTGTTTTTT.